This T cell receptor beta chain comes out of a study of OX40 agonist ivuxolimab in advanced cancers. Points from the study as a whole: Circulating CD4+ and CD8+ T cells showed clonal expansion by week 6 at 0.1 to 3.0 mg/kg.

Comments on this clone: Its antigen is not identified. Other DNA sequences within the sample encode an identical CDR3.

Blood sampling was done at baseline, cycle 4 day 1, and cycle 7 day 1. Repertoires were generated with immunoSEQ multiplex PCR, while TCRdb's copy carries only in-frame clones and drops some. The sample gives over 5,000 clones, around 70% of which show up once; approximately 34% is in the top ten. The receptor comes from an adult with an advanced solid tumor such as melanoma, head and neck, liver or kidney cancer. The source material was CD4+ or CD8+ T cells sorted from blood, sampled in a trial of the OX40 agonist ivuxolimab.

The CDR3 nucleotides read TGTGCTAGTGGTTCGGGACTAGCGGGCCTCAATGAGCAGTTCTTC. Translation: CASGSGLAGLNEQFF. This chain joins TRBV12-5 and TRBJ2-1; 12 bases line up with TRBD2. Per germline, CDR1 LGHNT and CDR2 FRNRAP. The CDR3 has 15 amino acids. V shed 4 bases and J 6 bases; nucleotides not matched to a gene: 4. Filled out from reference TRBV12-5 and TRBJ2-1, the complete variable domain reads DARVTQTPRHKVTEMGQEVTMRCQPILGHNTVFWYRQTMMQGLELLAYFRNRAPLDDSGMPKDRFSAEMPDATLATLKIQPSEPRDSAVYFCASGSGLAGLNEQFFGPGTRLTVL.